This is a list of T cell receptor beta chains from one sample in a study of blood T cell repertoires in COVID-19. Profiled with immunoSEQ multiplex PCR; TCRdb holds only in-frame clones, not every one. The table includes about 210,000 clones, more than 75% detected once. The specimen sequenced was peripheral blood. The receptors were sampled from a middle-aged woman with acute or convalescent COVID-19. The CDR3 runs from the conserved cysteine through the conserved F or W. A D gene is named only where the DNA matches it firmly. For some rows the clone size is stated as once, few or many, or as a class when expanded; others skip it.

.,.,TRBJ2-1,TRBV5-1,TGCGCCAGCAGCAGCAGGCCCTACAATGAGCAGTTCTTC,CASSSRPYNEQFF
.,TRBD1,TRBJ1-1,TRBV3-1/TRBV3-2,TGTGCCAGCAGCCAACCGACAGGGAGAGAAACTGAAGCTTTCTTT,CASSQPTGRETEAFF
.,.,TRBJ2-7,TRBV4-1,TGCGCCAGCAGCCAATTGACAGACCCCTACGAGCAGTACTTC,CASSQLTDPYEQYF
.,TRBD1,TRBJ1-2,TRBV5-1,TGCGCCAGCAGCGTCGGACAGGGCTATGGCTACACCTTC,CASSVGQGYGYTF
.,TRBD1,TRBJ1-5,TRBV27,TGTGCCAGCAGTTTATCCGGGACAGGGACCTATAGCAATCAGCCCCAGCATTTT,CASSLSGTGTYSNQPQHF
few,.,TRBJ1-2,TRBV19,TGTGCCACTGGGCAACAGGGCTCTAACTATGGCTACACCTTC,CATGQQGSNYGYTF
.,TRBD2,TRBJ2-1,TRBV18,TGTGCCAGCTCACCACCCGGACTAGCCCGGGTGAAAACCTACAATGAGCAGTTCTTC,CASSPPGLARVKTYNEQFF
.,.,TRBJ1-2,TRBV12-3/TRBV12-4,TGTGCCAGCAGTTTTACCAGTGGCTATGGCTACACCTTC,CASSFTSGYGYTF
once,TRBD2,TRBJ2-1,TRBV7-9,TGTGCCAGCAGCTTAGCAAGGCTAGCGGGACCCCACAATGAGCAGTTCTTC,CASSLARLAGPHNEQFF
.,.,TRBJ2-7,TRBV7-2,TGTGCCAGCAGCTTCCAGGGGATTCTCTACGAGCAGTACTTC,CASSFQGILYEQYF
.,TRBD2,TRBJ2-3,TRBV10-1,TGCGCCAGCAGTGACGGCGGGGGGATGGCAGATACGCAGTATTTT,CASSDGGGMADTQYF